This TCR beta chain is from a study of Graves' ophthalmopathy and Graves' hyperthyroidism. RNA transcripts were the source from which TCR beta CDR3 regions were amplified. HTBI-primed first-round RT-PCR preceded second-round multiplex PCR. Each CDR3 protein gets one entry after TCRdb re-called the multiplex PCR reads with MiXCR. The sample shows over 500,000 distinct CDR3 sequences, about 24% of them seen only once. This clonotype was detected ten times or more. Its antigen is unknown. Trimming took off 2 bases at V and 4 bases at J, with 9 bases between the two ends. The V gene's germline CDR1 is MNHNS and CDR2 SASEGT. CDR3 length: 13 amino acids. The study excluded patients with other autoimmune diseases, uncontrolled infections, pregnancy or lactation. Whole-study findings and limits: Predictions made by the model for ophthalmopathy progression reached more than 55% sensitivity and 72% to 85% specificity. Most thyroid clonotypes expanded beyond 0.001 frequency were also found in blood.

The sequenced sample was peripheral blood. This TCR came from a young woman with stable Graves' hyperthyroidism. Some clones in this sample may be carry-over from other donors' samples. The chain combines TRBV6-1 with TRBJ2-7; D gene ambiguous. CDR3 in DNA: TGTGCCAGCAGTGAACTACTGGGTTACGAGCAGTACTTC. Encoded protein: CASSELLGYEQYF.